The T cell receptor beta chain under discussion was sequenced for a study of metastatic and nonmetastatic thyroid tumors (dated by TCRdb to the early 2020s). About the study as a whole: Repertoires were compared across peripheral blood and tumor or nodule tissue samples from malignant and benign thyroid patients. Study-level results and caveats: In both blood and tumor samples, TCR beta diversity was reported to be significantly higher in malignant tumors than in benign nodules.

Concerning this clone itself: The antigen it recognizes is unknown. There are no base qualities to consult, and no much larger clone falls within one base.

The CDR3 sequence holds 14 residues, the cysteine and phenylalanine included. Only CDR3 DNA remains: 42 bases, in frame from the first base. CDR1 SGHRS and CDR2 YFSETQ are derived from the germline V gene. At the junction V is shortened by 9 bases and J by 0 bases; bases outside the gene matches: 6. Library generation was performed with PCR. This sample was sequenced with an Illumina HiSeq 4000. The TCR beta-chain CDR3 region of each patient was profiled by high-throughput sequencing. The authors processed their data as follows. A classifier to discriminate distant-metastatic papillary thyroid cancer patients was built from CDR3 differences across clinicopathological groups. To measure repertoire diversity the researchers used the Shannon index, while the Morisita-Horn index served to gauge how similar the tumor and blood repertoires were. TCRdb handled the public reads itself, with Q25 trimming in fastp and clone calling in MiXCR, and kept productive beta chains. For this entry, the V and J calls and clone size follow TCRdb and not the study's own pipeline. The sample profile shows roughly 28,000 clones; about 20% of them were found once. The ten largest clones represent around two fifths of the sample.

None of the patients had been given any treatment before thyroid surgery. Patient clinical samples collected from about 2011 to 2018 were retrospectively analysed using T-cell receptor beta sequencing. The chain links TRBV5-1 with TRBJ2-1; TRBD1 matches 7 bases in the middle. This sequence originates from a female donor with papillary thyroid cancer or a benign thyroid nodule (not recorded which). Some clones in this sample may be carry-over from other donors' samples. Sample: blood. Here is the DNA: TGCGCCACTAAGACAGGGAGCTCCTACAATGAGCAGTTCTTC. This encodes CATKTGSSYNEQFF.